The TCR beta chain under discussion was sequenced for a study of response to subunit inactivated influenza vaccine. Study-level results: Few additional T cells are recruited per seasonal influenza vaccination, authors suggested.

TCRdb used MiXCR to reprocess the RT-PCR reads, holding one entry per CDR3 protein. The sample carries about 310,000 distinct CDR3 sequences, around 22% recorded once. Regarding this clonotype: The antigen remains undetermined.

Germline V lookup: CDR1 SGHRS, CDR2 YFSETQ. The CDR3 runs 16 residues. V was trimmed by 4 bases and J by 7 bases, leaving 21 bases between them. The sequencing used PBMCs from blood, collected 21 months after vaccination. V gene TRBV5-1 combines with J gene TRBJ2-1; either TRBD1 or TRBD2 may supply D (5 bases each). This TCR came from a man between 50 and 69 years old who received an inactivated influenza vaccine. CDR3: CASSPQGPPGINEQFF. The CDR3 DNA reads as TGCGCCAGCAGCCCCCAGGGACCGCCAGGGATAAATGAGCAGTTCTTC.